One sample yielded the 13 T cell receptor beta chains listed below, sequenced in a study of control samples from healthy donors and cancer patients. The assay was immunoSEQ multiplex PCR, and TCRdb's table has in-frame clones only and misses some. The repertoire holds 95,000 to 150,000 clones, roughly nine tenths seen once, with about 40% in the top ten. The sample was blood. The receptors come from a man in his fifties in good health.

The genes are TRBV27 and TRBJ1-2; D perhaps matches TRBD1 (6 bases). Trimming took off 3 bases at V and 4 bases at J, with 15 bases between the two ends. This CDR3 has 15 amino acids. Germline V gene lookup returns CDR1 MNHEY and CDR2 SMNVEV (reference sequence). The CDR3 here is CASSFSGARGYGYTF. The CDR3 nucleotides read TGTGCCAGCAGTTTTTCAGGGGCTCGGGGCTATGGCTACACCTTC.

This rearrangement joins TRBV18 to TRBJ1-3; D gene ambiguous. Trimming removed 0 bases from V and 6 bases from J, with 12 bases in between. CDR3 length: 15 amino acids. Germline values: CDR1 KGHSH, CDR2 LQKENI. The CDR3 DNA reads TGTGCCAGCTCACCACCCCGGGGAATGGAAAACACCATATATTTT. This translates into CASSPPRGMENTIYF.

V is TRBV6-2 or TRBV6-3 and J is TRBJ1-4; D is uncertain. Trimming took 5 bases from V and 8 from J, leaving 9 bases between them. This CDR3 spans 12 amino acids. Germline CDR1 MNHEY, CDR2 SVGEGT. CDR3 coding DNA: TGTGCCAGCAGTCCCTCAAGGGAAAAACTGTTTTTT. Its translation: CASSPSREKLFF.

The chain joins TRBV18 to TRBJ1-3, with TRBD1 identical over 7 bases. Germline assignment: CDR1 KGHSH and CDR2 LQKENI. The CDR3 totals 15 residues. After removal of 6 bases from V and 0 bases from J, the junction contained 5 bases not matched to a gene. As DNA, the CDR3 is TGTGCCAGCTCCCTGGGACAGCCCTCTGGAAACACCATATATTTT. Amino acid sequence: CASSLGQPSGNTIYF.

This clone was counted once. The V gene is TRBV6-2 or TRBV6-3, the J gene TRBJ2-1, with D possibly TRBD1 on 7 matching bases. The V and J ends lost 5 bases and 4 bases respectively, with 18 bases between them. CDR1 and CDR2 (germline): MNHEY, SVGEGT. CDR3 length equals 16 residues. As DNA, the CDR3 is TGTGCCAGCAGTCCAATCCCAGGGGGGCGGTACAATGAGCAGTTCTTC. Its protein product is CASSPIPGGRYNEQFF.

V and J are TRBV10-3 and TRBJ1-1, with TRBD1 matching 8 bases. The ends lost 6 bases at V and 2 bases at J; junction bases unmatched: 2. CDR3 length: 13 residues. Germline CDR1 ENHRY, CDR2 SYGVKD. Here the CDR3 DNA reads TGTGCCATCAGGGGGACAGGCAACACTGAAGCTTTCTTT. It specifies CAIRGTGNTEAFF.

This clone was recorded only once. The chain couples TRBV9 to TRBJ2-1; no reliable D call. The CDR3 totals 14 residues. Germline V gene data show CDR1 as SGDLS and CDR2 as YYNGEE. Trimming took 1 base from V and 8 from J, leaving 13 bases between them. In DNA, the CDR3 is TGTGCCAGCAGCGTACAGGTATCCCAGGATGAGCAGTTCTTC. Amino acids: CASSVQVSQDEQFF.

The chain is built from TRBV1 and TRBJ1-1; the D call of TRBD1 is as the table states it, not checked on the DNA. TRBV1 is termed a pseudogene. The CDR3 contains 16 residues. This chain's CDR3 is CTSSRNVDMMNTEAFF. The CDR3 DNA is TGCACCAGCAGCCGTAATGTTGACATGATGAACACTGAAGCTTTCTTT.

The chain employs TRBV19 and TRBJ2-3, with TRBD2 as a possible D gene (7 bases). V was trimmed by 4 bases and J by 1 base, leaving 12 bases between them. The length of the CDR3 is 15 residues. Germline V gene lookup returns CDR1 LNHDA and CDR2 SQIVND (reference sequence). CDR3 DNA: TGTGCCAGTAGTAAGGGGGGGGTAGGCACAGATACGCAGTATTTT. It encodes CASSKGGVGTDTQYF.

The V call is TRBV3-1 (or the pseudogene TRBV3-2), the J call TRBJ1-1; 8 nucleotides match TRBD1. The germline gives CDR1 LGHDT, CDR2 YNNKEL (reference sequence). V trimming: 2 bases; J trimming: 4 bases; junction bases outside the gene matches: 3. CDR3 length: 14 residues. Here the CDR3 reads CASSQPGQGTEAFF. The DNA for the CDR3 is TGTGCCAGCAGCCAACCCGGACAGGGCACTGAAGCTTTCTTT.

The CDR3 protein is CASSPPLVSGNTIYF. The CDR3 region has the DNA TGTGCCAGCAGCCCTCCGTTGGTCTCTGGAAACACCATATATTTT. V usage is TRBV3-1 (or the pseudogene TRBV3-2) and J usage is TRBJ1-3; no clear D gene. CDR1 LGHDT and CDR2 YNNKEL come from the germline V gene (reference sequence). Trimming took 4 bases from V and 0 from J, leaving 10 bases between them. This CDR3 comprises 15 residues.

The chain has TRBV6-5 and TRBJ2-2; no clear D gene. Trimming shortened V by 2 bases and J by 5 bases, and 6 bases separated the two germline ends. CDR3 length equals 13 residues. Germline CDR1 and CDR2: MNHEY and SVGAGI. CDR3 loop: CASSYQRTGELFF. For the CDR3, the DNA is TGTGCCAGCAGTTACCAACGGACCGGGGAGCTGTTTTTT.

V usage is TRBV18 and J usage is TRBJ1-2; tentatively, D is TRBD1 (5 bases). CDR1 and CDR2 from the germline V gene are KGHSH and LQKENI. Trimming stripped 6 bases from V and 4 bases from J, with 15 bases between. The CDR3 consists of 14 residues. The CDR3, as DNA: TGTGCCAGCTCCCTCGGGGCGGTCTCCTATGGCTACACCTTC. Protein sequence: CASSLGAVSYGYTF.